This TCR beta chain was recovered during a study of blood T cell repertoires in COVID-19. Study-level background: Some COVID-19 samples were acute and others convalescent; all came from the United States, Italy and Spain. T cells, B-cell-depleted T cells, or PBMCs provided the cDNA or gDNA that served as material.

Original data processing: Amplification from reference gene primers served as the basis for estimated nucleated cell counts. TCRdb's copy holds only in-frame clones and misses some; the assay was immunoSEQ multiplex PCR. V and J calls and clone size are copied from that table; D and trimming were computed from the DNA. The sample has 95,000 to 150,000 clones, 80% to 85% seen once; the top ten hold approximately 3.6%. The CDR3 has 14 residues. V gave up 0 bases and J gave up 8 bases; unmatched junction bases: 4. Looked up from germline, CDR1 is MNHEY and CDR2 is SVGAGI. Participants were placed into cohorts based on the clinical history they reported.

The specimen sequenced was PBMCs or T cells enriched from blood (not recorded which). This TCR derives from a young woman who had recovered from COVID-19. The chain employs TRBV6-5 and TRBJ2-1, with TRBD2 matching over 7 bases. DNA of the CDR3: TGTGCCAGCAGTTACTCCACTAGCGACCATGAGCAGTTCTTC. Protein: CASSYSTSDHEQFF.